The rows below give T cell receptor beta chains drawn from one sample of a study of PD-1 blockade in classical Hodgkin lymphoma. Generated by immunoSEQ multiplex PCR, the TCRdb table keeps only in-frame clones and is missing some. The table lists several thousand clones, 86% of them singletons. Sample: peripheral blood mononuclear cells (PBMCs), taken before the fourth cycle of nivolumab. These receptors were collected from a human donor with classical Hodgkin lymphoma. The CDR3 runs from the conserved cysteine through the conserved F or W. Fields, in order: CDR3 DNA, CDR3 protein, D gene, V gene, clone size, J gene. D genes are given only for firm matches. Clone size is given for some rows only: seen once, a few or many times, or a class if the clone is expanded.

TGCGCCAGCAGTCCCGGGACAGGGGGTCTTGGGCAAGAGACCCAGTACTTC	CASSPGTGGLGQETQYF	TRBD1	TRBV10-1	.	TRBJ2-5
TGTGCCACCAGCAGGGGAACGGGCGGCTACACCTTC	CATSRGTGGYTF	.	TRBV15	.	TRBJ1-2
TGTGCCAGCAGCTTGTACGTAGATACGCAGTATTTT	CASSLYVDTQYF	.	TRBV5-6	.	TRBJ2-3
TGTGCCAGCAGCACACAACGGGGACAGAGAAATTCACCCCTCCACTTT	CASSTQRGQRNSPLHF	TRBD1	TRBV7-9	.	TRBJ1-6
TGTGCCAGTAGAACCTCCAGGGGGAACTATGGCTACACCTTC	CASRTSRGNYGYTF	TRBD1	TRBV19	.	TRBJ1-2
TGTGCCAGCTCCCGATCGACAGAAACTGAAGCTTTCTTT	CASSRSTETEAFF	.	TRBV18	.	TRBJ1-1
TGTGCCAGCTCTCATACGGGACCACTGAATGAGCAGTTCTTC	CASSHTGPLNEQFF	.	TRBV18	.	TRBJ2-1
TGTGCCAGCAGTGAACAGGGCGGACTAGCCTTCCATGAGCAGTTCTTC	CASSEQGGLAFHEQFF	TRBD2	TRBV6-1	.	TRBJ2-1
TGTGCCAGCAGCCACCCACCGGGGGCGTCCATGGATACGCAGTATTTT	CASSHPPGASMDTQYF	.	TRBV11-3	.	TRBJ2-3
TGTGCCACGAAGAGGACTAGCTACGCAGATACGCAGTATTTT	CATKRTSYADTQYF	TRBD2	TRBV19	.	TRBJ2-3
TGTGCCAGCAGCCCGGGACGGCACACTGAAGCTTTCTTT	CASSPGRHTEAFF	.	TRBV7-9	.	TRBJ1-1
TGTGCCAGTAGTGCAGGGGGCGGAGGTGAAAAACTGTTTTTT	CASSAGGGGEKLFF	TRBD1	TRBV19	.	TRBJ1-4
TGCGCCAGCAGCCTGAACTACATATCCCGGGAGACCCAGTACTTC	CASSLNYISRETQYF	.	TRBV4-1	.	TRBJ2-5
TGTGCCAGCAGATCAAACAGGGGGATGAACACTGAAGCTTTCTTT	CASRSNRGMNTEAFF	TRBD1	TRBV2	.	TRBJ1-1
TGTGCCAGCAGCTTAGGCCCGACTAGCGGGGGGTTCAAGTTCTTC	CASSLGPTSGGFKFF	TRBD2	TRBV7-9	.	TRBJ2-1
TGCGCCAGCAGCTTGGACCGGGGGCGGACCGGGGAGCTGTTTTTT	CASSLDRGRTGELFF	.	TRBV5-1	.	TRBJ2-2
TGTGCCAGCAGCTTATATGGGACACTTCTTTCTGAAGCTTTCTTT	CASSLYGTLLSEAFF	.	TRBV7-2	.	TRBJ1-1
TGTGCCAGCAGTCCCCGGGGTAGCGGAGATACGCAGTATTTT	CASSPRGSGDTQYF	.	TRBV6-5	.	TRBJ2-3
TGTGCCAGCAGCTCGAGCCCGGGACAGGGGGCATCGTCCTACAATGAGCAGTTCTTC	CASSSSPGQGASSYNEQFF	TRBD1	TRBV7-9	.	TRBJ2-1
TGCGCCAGCAGCCCGGAAAGAGGGAAGGATACGCAGTATTTT	CASSPERGKDTQYF	.	TRBV5-1	.	TRBJ2-3
TGTGCCAGCAGACTTGACAGGGGGTCGACCGGGGAGCTGTTTTTT	CASRLDRGSTGELFF	TRBD1	TRBV6-4	.	TRBJ2-2
TGTGCCAGCAGTACAGGGGTAAAGGAGACCCAGTACTTC	CASSTGVKETQYF	TRBD1	TRBV5-4	.	TRBJ2-5
TGTGCCAGCAGCTCAGGGAGGGTCAACACTGAAGCTTTCTTT	CASSSGRVNTEAFF	.	TRBV7-9	.	TRBJ1-1
TGTGCCAGCTCACCTCTTAACACAGATACGCAGTATTTT	CASSPLNTDTQYF	.	TRBV18	.	TRBJ2-3
TGCAGTTGGACAGGGGAAAGGGGGAGCACTGAAGCTTTCTTT	CSWTGERGSTEAFF	TRBD1	TRBV29-1	.	TRBJ1-1
TGTGCCAGCAGCGCCAGCGACCTTCACCGGGACAGGGAACCTGAAGCTTTCTTT	CASSASDLHRDREPEAFF	TRBD1	TRBV9	.	TRBJ1-1
TGTGCCAGTAGTTCCCCCGGACCGGGGGTAGCCAAAAACATTCAGTACTTC	CASSSPGPGVAKNIQYF	.	TRBV19	.	TRBJ2-4
TGCGCCAGCCAAGGGTCGGGGAATGAAGCTTTCTTT	CASQGSGNEAFF	.	TRBV5-1	.	TRBJ1-1
TGTGCCAGCTCAAGGACTAGTCCACTAGCCAAAAACATTCAGTACTTC	CASSRTSPLAKNIQYF	TRBD2	TRBV18	.	TRBJ2-4
TGCGCCAGCAGCCAAGTAGTCAGGACCCAGGGCACTGAAGCTTTCTTT	CASSQVVRTQGTEAFF	.	TRBV4-1	.	TRBJ1-1
TGTGCCAGCTCACCGGGCACTGAAGCTTTCTTT	CASSPGTEAFF	.	TRBV18	once	TRBJ1-1
TGTGCCAGCAGCTGGGGGGGGAACACTGAAGCTTTCTTT	CASSWGGNTEAFF	.	TRBV11-2	once	TRBJ1-1
TGTGCCAGCAGCCCAGTTGCCAGGGCGGGGAATTCACCCCTCCACTTT	CASSPVARAGNSPLHF	.	TRBV7-8	.	TRBJ1-6
TGTGCCAGCAGCTCAGGGTTTGCCTATAATTCACCCCTCCACTTT	CASSSGFAYNSPLHF	.	TRBV11-3	.	TRBJ1-6
TGCGCCAGCAGCCCATCAAGACAAATCTCTGGAAACACCATATATTTT	CASSPSRQISGNTIYF	.	TRBV4-1	.	TRBJ1-3
TGTGCCAGCAGCTTAGGGACTCGGAGCTCCTACAATGAGCAGTTCTTC	CASSLGTRSSYNEQFF	.	TRBV7-8	once	TRBJ2-1
TGCGCCAGCAGCCCGATCATGAACACTGAAGCTTTCTTT	CASSPIMNTEAFF	.	TRBV5-1	.	TRBJ1-1
TGTGCCAGTAGTAGGGGACAGGGGGCTGGGACCCAGTACTTC	CASSRGQGAGTQYF	TRBD1	TRBV19	.	TRBJ2-5
TGCGCCAGCAGCTTAGTCGGGACTCTCAACACTGAAGCTTTCTTT	CASSLVGTLNTEAFF	.	TRBV5-1	.	TRBJ1-1
TGTGCCAGCAGACCCGAAAAAGGGGGCGCCGAGACCCAGTACTTC	CASRPEKGGAETQYF	TRBD1	TRBV5-8	.	TRBJ2-5
TGTGCCAGCAGCCGGGGACCACGGAGCAATCAGCCCCAGCATTTT	CASSRGPRSNQPQHF	.	TRBV5-4	.	TRBJ1-5
TGTGCCAGCAGCCAGCGAAGCAATCAGCCCCAGCATTTT	CASSQRSNQPQHF	.	TRBV14	.	TRBJ1-5
TGTGCCAGCAGCCGGACAGGGGAGACCGGGGAGCTGTTTTTT	CASSRTGETGELFF	TRBD1	TRBV11-3	once	TRBJ2-2
TGTGCCAGCAGCCCTCAGGGAGGAAACACTGAAGCTTTCTTT	CASSPQGGNTEAFF	.	TRBV7-2	.	TRBJ1-1
TGTGCCAGTAGTATATCGACAGGGGGCCGATTTCTTAGCAATCAGCCCCAGCATTTT	CASSISTGGRFLSNQPQHF	TRBD1	TRBV19	.	TRBJ1-5
TGTGCCAGCAGCCTCGCTGGGGGAAACACCATATATTTT	CASSLAGGNTIYF	.	TRBV7-2	.	TRBJ1-3
TGTGCCATCACCCTACGACACCAGGACGGAGGGTGCACAGATACGCAGTATTTT	CAITLRHQDGGCTDTQYF	.	TRBV10-3	.	TRBJ2-3
TGCGCCAGCAGCTTGGTGTCAGGGATGGTTCGAGTAGAGACCCAGTACTTC	CASSLVSGMVRVETQYF	.	TRBV5-1	.	TRBJ2-5
TGTGCCAGCAGCTTAAGTCCTCCAGGGTTGGCCGGGGAGCTGTTTTTT	CASSLSPPGLAGELFF	.	TRBV5-5	.	TRBJ2-2
TGTGCCAGCAGCTTAGCGGCAGGGATCAACACTGAAGCTTTCTTT	CASSLAAGINTEAFF	.	TRBV11-1	few	TRBJ1-1
TGTGCCATCGAAGGGACAGGGGAAGGCTACACCTTC	CAIEGTGEGYTF	TRBD1	TRBV10-3	.	TRBJ1-2
TGCGCCAGCAGTTTTCTGGCCCGAGGCACCGGAGAGCTGTTTTTT	CASSFLARGTGELFF	.	TRBV5-1	.	TRBJ2-2
TGCGCCAGCAGCTTCGGCAGGGGCACAGATACGCAGTATTTT	CASSFGRGTDTQYF	.	TRBV5-1	.	TRBJ2-3
TGTGCCAGCAGGGAGCCGACCCGGAGACAGGGAGATGGCTACACCTTC	CASREPTRRQGDGYTF	TRBD1	TRBV6-6	.	TRBJ1-2
TGTGCCAGTAGTAATCCGGGCAGCTCCTATAATTCACCCCTCCACTTT	CASSNPGSSYNSPLHF	.	TRBV19	.	TRBJ1-6